A selection of T cell receptor beta chains follows, all from one sample in a study of T cell changes during pregnancy in multiple sclerosis. Produced via immunoSEQ multiplex PCR; TCRdb's table is partial and in-frame only. The table includes tens of thousands of clones, around 92% detected once. The specimen comprised CD4+ T cells from peripheral blood mononuclear cells, sampled in the second trimester of pregnancy. All receptors derive from a female donor with multiple sclerosis, enrolled in a pregnancy study. The CDR3 runs from the conserved cysteine through the conserved F or W. The order of the fields is V gene, clone size, D gene, J gene, CDR3 protein, CDR3 DNA. The D gene is left open where the match is weak. The listing skips clone size in some rows; elsewhere it reads once, few, many or a size class.

TRBV6-5	.	TRBD2	TRBJ2-7	CASSYGDWTSGRGQYF	TGTGCCAGCAGTTACGGGGATTGGACTAGCGGGAGAGGACAGTACTTC
TRBV5-4	.	.	TRBJ1-1	CASSFSGTEAFF	TGTGCCAGCAGCTTCAGTGGCACTGAAGCTTTCTTT
TRBV30	.	TRBD2	TRBJ2-3	CALLTSRRTDTQYF	TGTGCCTTACTGACTAGCCGACGCACAGATACGCAGTATTTT
TRBV30	.	.	TRBJ1-2	CAWSVPQGTYGYTF	TGTGCCTGGAGTGTACCACAGGGCACCTATGGCTACACCTTC
TRBV11-1	.	.	TRBJ2-1	CASSPRYEQFF	TGTGCCAGCAGCCCGCGATATGAGCAGTTCTTC
TRBV27	.	.	TRBJ1-5	CASSGRGNNQPQHF	TGTGCCAGCTCGGGGAGGGGTAACAATCAGCCCCAGCATTTT
TRBV7-2	once	.	TRBJ2-7	CASSSNQVSYEQYF	TGTGCCAGCAGCTCCAACCAGGTTTCCTACGAGCAGTACTTC
TRBV2	.	TRBD1	TRBJ1-2	CASSGTGHTTQSYGYTF	TGTGCCAGCAGTGGGACAGGGCATACTACACAAAGCTATGGCTACACCTTC
TRBV28	.	.	TRBJ1-4	CASRQGRGGEKLFF	TGTGCCAGCAGACAGGGACGTGGCGGTGAAAAACTGTTTTTT
TRBV5-6	many	TRBD1	TRBJ1-6	CASSLNRGNSPLHF	TGTGCCAGCAGCTTGAACAGGGGTAATTCACCCCTCCACTTT
TRBV6-1	.	.	TRBJ2-7	CASTTPFSGYEQYF	TGTGCCAGCACCACCCCATTCTCGGGCTACGAGCAGTACTTC
TRBV18	.	TRBD1	TRBJ2-7	CASSPGTGGYEQYF	TGTGCCAGCTCACCAGGGACAGGGGGATACGAGCAGTACTTC
TRBV9	.	.	TRBJ2-3	CASSVLPSPDTQYF	TGTGCCAGCAGCGTCCTCCCTTCCCCAGATACGCAGTATTTT
TRBV28	.	TRBD2	TRBJ2-3	CASSPLAGRTDTQYF	TGTGCCAGCAGTCCTTTAGCGGGACGCACAGATACGCAGTATTTT
TRBV9	.	TRBD1	TRBJ1-2	CASSVDGQGNDGYTF	TGTGCCAGCAGCGTAGACGGACAGGGGAATGATGGCTACACCTTC
TRBV19	.	TRBD1	TRBJ2-5	CASATGTEETQYF	TGTGCCAGCGCTACCGGGACAGAAGAGACCCAGTACTTC
TRBV6-6	.	.	TRBJ1-5	CASSSGLNQPQHF	TGTGCCAGCAGTTCGGGTCTAAATCAGCCCCAGCATTTT
TRBV15	once	.	TRBJ1-2	CATRGLGPYGYTF	TGTGCCACCCGCGGACTGGGTCCCTATGGCTACACCTTC
TRBV5-5	once	.	TRBJ2-7	CASSLASSDTYEQYF	TGTGCCAGCAGCTTGGCCTCGTCAGATACCTACGAGCAGTACTTC
TRBV19	.	.	TRBJ2-3	CASSYTSTDTQYF	TGTGCCAGTAGTTACACGAGCACAGATACGCAGTATTTT
TRBV30	.	.	TRBJ1-4	CAWGNGGEKLFF	TGTGCCTGGGGTAATGGCGGGGAAAAACTGTTTTTT
TRBV6-5	.	.	TRBJ2-1	CASSHQGKEFF	TGTGCCAGCAGCCACCAGGGGAAGGAGTTCTTC
TRBV2	.	.	TRBJ2-2	CASRAQGPNTGELFF	TGTGCCAGCAGAGCTCAGGGGCCGAACACCGGGGAGCTGTTTTTT
TRBV5-1	once	.	TRBJ1-1	CASSFGAGVNTEAFF	TGCGCCAGCAGCTTCGGGGCAGGGGTGAACACTGAAGCTTTCTTT
TRBV6-1	.	.	TRBJ2-6	CASSGSRAGANVLTF	TGTGCCAGCAGCGGGTCCAGGGCTGGGGCCAACGTCCTGACTTTC
TRBV7-9	few	.	TRBJ2-3	CASSHAQAMTQYF	TGTGCCAGCAGCCACGCCCAGGCAATGACGCAGTATTTT
TRBV28	.	TRBD1	TRBJ1-4	CASRTGPTNEKLFF	TGTGCCAGCAGGACAGGGCCCACTAATGAAAAACTGTTTTTT
TRBV7-3	.	TRBD2	TRBJ2-3	CASSLMGLAGDTQYF	TGTGCCAGCAGCTTAATGGGTCTAGCGGGAGATACGCAGTATTTT
TRBV19	few	.	TRBJ1-1	CASSIYRDDTEAFF	TGTGCCAGTAGTATCTACAGGGACGACACTGAAGCTTTCTTT
TRBV30	.	TRBD1	TRBJ2-1	CAWGQGGDNEQFF	TGTGCCTGGGGACAGGGGGGGGACAATGAGCAGTTCTTC
TRBV18	once	.	TRBJ2-2	CASSPLSSRGNTGELFF	TGTGCCAGCTCACCATTGAGTTCCAGGGGAAACACCGGGGAGCTGTTTTTT
TRBV29-1	once	TRBD1	TRBJ2-1	CSVRDRGPNEQFF	TGCAGCGTCCGGGACAGGGGCCCCAATGAGCAGTTCTTC
TRBV19	.	.	TRBJ1-5	CASSIKESGQPQHF	TGTGCCAGTAGTATTAAGGAGTCGGGGCAGCCCCAGCATTTT
TRBV7-6	.	TRBD2	TRBJ2-4	CASSLAGRGGQGKNIQYF	TGTGCCAGCAGCTTAGCAGGGCGGGGGGGCCAAGGCAAAAACATTCAGTACTTC
TRBV11-1	.	.	TRBJ2-3	CASSLAPRTDTQYF	TGTGCCAGCAGCTTAGCGCCTAGGACAGATACGCAGTATTTT
TRBV6-6	.	.	TRBJ2-5	CASSYLRDSPETQYF	TGTGCCAGCAGTTACCTACGGGACTCCCCAGAGACCCAGTACTTC
TRBV7-7	.	TRBD1	TRBJ2-2	CASSLQGARTGELFF	TGTGCCAGCAGCTTACAGGGGGCCAGAACCGGGGAGCTGTTTTTT
TRBV2	.	TRBD2	TRBJ2-1	CASGKAGVDNEQFF	TGTGCCAGCGGTAAAGCGGGAGTAGACAATGAGCAGTTCTTC
TRBV4-1	once	TRBD2	TRBJ2-1	CASSQEALAGGPDEQFF	TGCGCCAGCAGCCAAGAGGCCCTTGCGGGAGGGCCCGATGAGCAGTTCTTC
TRBV5-1	.	.	TRBJ1-1	CASSLAGGMVSEAFF	TGCGCCAGCAGCTTGGCCGGGGGGATGGTTTCTGAAGCTTTCTTT
TRBV2	.	.	TRBJ1-2	CASSEDRASYGYTF	TGTGCCAGCAGTGAAGACAGGGCGAGCTATGGCTACACCTTC
TRBV5-1	.	.	TRBJ1-1	CASSLMGQLNTEAFF	TGCGCCAGCAGCTTAATGGGACAATTGAACACTGAAGCTTTCTTT
TRBV6-1	.	.	TRBJ2-2	CASSRGTGELFF	TGTGCCAGCAGTAGGGGGACCGGGGAGCTGTTTTTT
TRBV7-9	.	TRBD2	TRBJ2-2	CASSFSGRGGTGELFF	TGTGCCAGCAGCTTCAGCGGGAGGGGAGGGACCGGGGAGCTGTTTTTT
TRBV5-1	.	TRBD1	TRBJ2-3	CASSSWTGPDTQYF	TGCGCCAGCAGCTCGTGGACAGGGCCAGATACGCAGTATTTT
TRBV9	.	TRBD1	TRBJ1-3	CASSTRTGGVSGNTIYF	TGTGCCAGCAGCACCCGGACAGGGGGAGTGTCTGGAAACACCATATATTTT
TRBV4-2	.	TRBD2	TRBJ2-3	CASSQVRTSGRKADTQYF	TGTGCCAGCAGCCAAGTCCGGACTAGCGGGAGAAAGGCAGATACGCAGTATTTT
TRBV5-4	once	.	TRBJ1-2	CASSLVQNYGYTF	TGTGCCAGCAGCTTGGTACAGAACTATGGCTACACCTTC
TRBV5-5	.	.	TRBJ1-4	CASSPGGPGEKLFF	TGTGCCAGCAGCCCGGGGGGACCTGGTGAAAAACTGTTTTTT
TRBV5-1	.	.	TRBJ2-3	CASSLSGVGTDTQYF	TGCGCCAGCAGCTTGTCCGGAGTGGGCACAGATACGCAGTATTTT
TRBV28	.	TRBD1	TRBJ2-1	CATVTRDRRPPYNEQFF	TGTGCCACCGTTACCCGGGACAGGAGACCCCCCTACAATGAGCAGTTCTTC
TRBV7-9	.	TRBD1	TRBJ1-1	CASSFGGQGATEAFF	TGTGCCAGCAGCTTCGGGGGACAGGGTGCCACTGAAGCTTTCTTT
TRBV2	.	.	TRBJ1-3	CASKEGQRFNTIYF	TGTGCCAGCAAGGAGGGGCAGAGGTTTAACACCATATATTTT
TRBV15	.	.	TRBJ2-3	CATSRESQGADTQYF	TGTGCCACCAGCAGAGAGAGCCAGGGTGCAGATACGCAGTATTTT
TRBV5-1	.	TRBD2	TRBJ2-2	CASSLFGREAGELFF	TGCGCCAGCAGCTTGTTCGGGAGGGAAGCCGGGGAGCTGTTTTTT